This record covers a single T cell receptor beta chain. Its antigen remains unidentified. CDR1 and CDR2 (germline): SQVTM, ANQGSEA. The CDR3 sequence is 19 residues long. These data are taken from a study of CXCR3-negative and CXCR3-positive naive CD8 T cells. The study, taken as a whole, reports: Naive CXCR3-positive and CXCR3-negative cells shared similar TRBV-TRBJ usage, unlike memory cells.

The study made its TRB cDNA libraries by 5' RACE, adding UMI labels. No DNA is given; TCRdb re-called the 5' RACE reads and lists each CDR3 protein once. The repertoire table contains 43,000 or so distinct CDR3 sequences. Approximately 300,000 cells per CD8+ T cell subset were flow-sorted in triplicate. Naive CD8+ T cells displayed a CD45RO-CCR7+CD27+CD95- phenotype. The gene calls are TRBV29-1 and TRBJ2-3; there is no DNA to check the TCRdb D call of TRBD2. The sequence was collected from a human donor in good health. Some clones in this sample may be carry-over from other donors' samples. Source material: naive CXCR3- CD8+ T cells from blood. As for subset: CD45RO-CCR7+CD27+CD95- naive CD8+ T cells lacking CXCR3 (TNR3-). CDR3 in amino acids: CSVGAAAGTSGSPRDTQYF.